These T cell receptor beta chains were read from a single sample in a study of blood T cell repertoires in COVID-19. TCRdb's copy holds only in-frame clones and misses some; the assay was immunoSEQ multiplex PCR. The sample includes a few hundred thousand clones, 84% of them seen just once. The specimen was peripheral blood. The receptor set was obtained from a man in his fifties with active or convalescent COVID-19. Both conserved end residues are part of each CDR3. A D gene is named only where the DNA matches it firmly. Where a row states a size, it is once, few, many or the class of an expanded clone; other rows omit it.

v_gene	j_gene	abundance	d_gene	CDR3aa	CDR3nt
TRBV3-1/TRBV3-2	TRBJ2-5	.	TRBD2	CASSQECGLAGGRKETQYF	TGTGCCAGCAGCCAAGAGTGCGGGCTAGCGGGGGGCCGGAAAGAGACCCAGTACTTC
TRBV27	TRBJ2-7	.	.	CASSPIQGGTYEQYF	TGTGCCAGCAGTCCTATACAGGGGGGGACCTACGAGCAGTACTTC
TRBV6-6	TRBJ1-2	.	TRBD1	CASSYGAGGGYTF	TGTGCCAGCAGTTATGGGGCAGGGGGTGGCTACACCTTC
TRBV7-9	TRBJ2-1	.	.	CASSFPANNEQFF	TGTGCCAGCAGCTTCCCAGCGAACAATGAGCAGTTCTTC
TRBV7-2	TRBJ2-7	.	.	CASSPQTISEQYF	TGTGCCAGCAGCCCCCAGACTATTTCCGAGCAGTACTTC
TRBV18	TRBJ2-1	.	.	CASSPWTKADEQFF	TGTGCCAGCTCACCGTGGACTAAAGCCGATGAGCAGTTCTTC
TRBV6-5	TRBJ1-1	.	.	CASSGRGAITEAFF	TGTGCCAGCAGCGGACGGGGGGCTATCACTGAAGCTTTCTTT
TRBV4-1	TRBJ1-6	few	TRBD1	CASSQPGQGFYNSPLHF	TGCGCCAGCAGCCAGCCGGGACAGGGGTTCTATAATTCACCCCTCCACTTT
TRBV11-2	TRBJ2-3	.	TRBD1	CASSLDQGADTQYF	TGTGCCAGCAGCTTAGACCAGGGGGCAGATACGCAGTATTTT
TRBV28	TRBJ1-2	.	TRBD1	CASSRMTRTGDGYTF	TGTGCCAGCAGCCGAATGACCCGGACAGGGGATGGCTACACCTTC
TRBV19	TRBJ2-7	.	.	CASSIGMLPGDEQYF	TGTGCCAGTAGTATAGGCATGCTCCCCGGGGACGAGCAGTACTTC
TRBV28	TRBJ1-3	.	.	CASSSGWGGGGNTIYF	TGTGCCAGCAGTTCGGGTTGGGGGGGAGGTGGAAACACCATATATTTT
TRBV7-9	TRBJ2-1	.	TRBD1	CAIQGAGNEQFF	TGTGCGATTCAGGGGGCCGGGAATGAGCAGTTCTTC
TRBV19	TRBJ2-2	.	.	CASSIRPGELFF	TGTGCCAGTAGTATCCGTCCCGGGGAGCTGTTTTTT
TRBV7-6	TRBJ1-1	.	.	CATTIRGKGRMNTEAFF	TGTGCCACGACAATTAGGGGTAAGGGGAGGATGAACACTGAAGCTTTCTTT
TRBV3-1/TRBV3-2	TRBJ1-3	few	.	CASSQGTRSGNTIYF	TGTGCCAGCAGCCAAGGGACACGCTCTGGAAACACCATATATTTT
TRBV6-5	TRBJ2-1	.	.	CASSSARLRLVQFF	TGTGCCAGCAGTTCTGCCCGACTGAGGTTAGTCCAGTTCTTC
TRBV6-5	TRBJ1-1	.	TRBD1	CAIWRGPGTEAFF	TGTGCCATCTGGAGGGGGCCGGGGACTGAAGCTTTCTTT
TRBV19	TRBJ1-5	.	TRBD1	CASSFLGQGSHQPQHF	TGTGCCAGTAGTTTCCTGGGACAGGGGTCGCATCAGCCCCAGCATTTT
TRBV20-1	TRBJ1-4	few	.	CSASWSGNEKLFF	TGCAGTGCTAGTTGGTCGGGTAATGAAAAACTGTTTTTT
TRBV6-5	TRBJ1-6	few	TRBD1	CASSYGQGGHSPLHF	TGTGCCAGCAGTTACGGACAGGGGGGGCATTCACCCCTCCACTTT
TRBV25-1	TRBJ2-3	.	TRBD2	CASSSGRFGGTDTQYF	TGTGCCAGCTCTAGCGGGAGGTTCGGGGGCACAGATACGCAGTATTTT
TRBV11-3	TRBJ2-1	.	.	CASSLGPLNEQFF	TGTGCCAGCAGCCTAGGGCCTTTGAATGAGCAGTTCTTC
TRBV7-3	TRBJ2-2	once	.	CASSHDSTGELFF	TGTGCCAGCAGCCACGACTCCACCGGGGAGCTGTTTTTT
TRBV7-6	TRBJ1-5	once	.	CASSLEAARSNQPQHF	TGTGCCAGCAGCTTAGAGGCGGCCCGTAGCAATCAGCCCCAGCATTTT
TRBV19	TRBJ2-1	.	TRBD1	CASRPGQGRHEQFF	TGTGCCAGCCGACCGGGACAGGGGAGGCATGAGCAGTTCTTC
TRBV5-1	TRBJ2-5	.	.	CASSLAGSEETQYF	TGCGCCAGCAGCTTAGCGGGCAGTGAAGAGACCCAGTACTTC
TRBV2	TRBJ2-7	.	.	CASSDGARDTYEQYF	TGTGCCAGCAGTGACGGCGCCAGGGATACCTACGAGCAGTACTTC
TRBV10-2	TRBJ1-6	.	.	CASSEPGPDSPLHF	TGCGCCAGCAGTGAACCAGGGCCGGATTCACCCCTCCACTTT
TRBV10-3	TRBJ1-2	once	TRBD1	CAIAGTGDGYTF	TGTGCCATCGCTGGGACAGGCGATGGCTACACCTTC
TRBV4-2	TRBJ2-3	.	TRBD2	CASSQRERGTTDTQYF	TGTGCCAGCAGCCAACGTGAGCGGGGGACCACAGATACGCAGTATTTT
TRBV19	TRBJ2-3	.	.	CASTNQGSGTDTQYF	TGTGCCAGCACCAATCAGGGGTCCGGCACAGATACGCAGTATTTT
TRBV19	TRBJ1-2	few	TRBD1	CASSRGTAYGYTF	TGTGCCAGTAGTAGGGGGACAGCTTATGGCTACACCTTC
TRBV25-1	TRBJ2-1	.	.	CASSSYSGSSRSEQFF	TGTGCCAGCAGTTCCTACTCCGGGTCTAGTAGAAGTGAGCAGTTCTTC
TRBV7-2	TRBJ2-1	.	.	CASSYRANEQFF	TGTGCCAGCAGCTACAGGGCTAATGAGCAGTTCTTC
TRBV5-6	TRBJ1-2	.	TRBD1	CASSLGTGPYGYTF	TGTGCCAGCAGCTTGGGGACAGGTCCCTATGGCTACACCTTC
TRBV11-2	TRBJ2-3	.	.	CASSLDDSARIDTQYF	TGTGCCAGCAGCTTAGATGATAGCGCGCGGATAGATACGCAGTATTTT
TRBV4-3	TRBJ2-1	.	TRBD2	CASSQALLAAYNEQFF	TGCGCCAGCAGCCAAGCCCTCCTAGCGGCATACAATGAGCAGTTCTTC
TRBV7-2	TRBJ1-1	.	.	CASSLVRGLAFF	TGTGCCAGCAGCTTAGTCAGAGGATTGGCTTTCTTT
TRBV2	TRBJ1-5	few	.	CASSQGRFGQPQHF	TGTGCCAGCAGCCAGGGTAGGTTCGGTCAGCCCCAGCATTTT
TRBV27	TRBJ1-1	.	.	CASPWKGGRYGMNTEAFF	TGTGCCAGCCCTTGGAAGGGGGGGAGGTATGGAATGAACACTGAAGCTTTCTTT
TRBV7-2	TRBJ1-1	.	TRBD1	CASSQGQSAEAFF	TGTGCCAGCAGCCAGGGACAGTCGGCTGAAGCTTTCTTT
TRBV2	TRBJ1-5	.	TRBD1	CASSEVAGGYQPQHF	TGTGCCAGCAGTGAAGTGGCAGGGGGTTATCAGCCCCAGCATTTT
TRBV7-2	TRBJ2-3	once	TRBD2	CASSLGLAGSSTDTQYF	TGTGCCAGCAGCCTGGGACTAGCGGGTTCTAGCACAGATACGCAGTATTTT
TRBV28	TRBJ1-2	.	.	CASSFRGDYGYTF	TGTGCCAGCAGTTTCAGGGGAGACTATGGCTACACCTTC
TRBV6-6	TRBJ1-6	.	.	CASSYGQFPQPLHF	TGTGCCAGCAGTTACGGTCAGTTCCCCCAACCCCTCCACTTT
TRBV5-4	TRBJ2-3	.	.	CASSLAGVLSTDTQYF	TGTGCCAGCAGCTTGGCGGGGGTCCTATCCACAGATACGCAGTATTTT
TRBV6-6	TRBJ1-5	.	TRBD1	CASTWGQEVQPQHF	TGTGCCAGCACATGGGGACAGGAGGTTCAGCCCCAGCATTTT
TRBV28	TRBJ1-2	few	.	CASSSQGSHGNYGYTF	TGTGCCAGCAGTTCCCAGGGGTCCCACGGAAACTATGGCTACACCTTC
TRBV6-5	TRBJ1-6	.	.	CASAPGAYNSPLHF	TGTGCCAGCGCGCCGGGGGCCTATAATTCACCCCTCCACTTT
TRBV11-2	TRBJ2-3	.	.	CASSLVQRADTQYF	TGTGCCAGCAGCTTAGTTCAGAGGGCAGATACGCAGTATTTT
TRBV28	TRBJ2-1	few	TRBD2	CASRSGTSNNEQFF	TGTGCCAGCCGCTCCGGGACTAGCAACAATGAGCAGTTCTTC
TRBV7-2	TRBJ1-2	.	.	CASSFDPPSANYGYTF	TGTGCCAGCAGCTTTGATCCCCCCTCAGCTAACTATGGCTACACCTTC
TRBV7-8	TRBJ1-2	.	.	CASSLVTGGYGYTF	TGTGCCAGCAGCTTAGTTACGGGGGGCTATGGCTACACCTTC
TRBV6-5	TRBJ1-4	few	TRBD1	CASSLRQGLFF	TGTGCCAGCAGTCTTCGACAGGGGCTGTTTTTT
TRBV28	TRBJ2-3	.	TRBD2	CASSPPWGRASDTQYF	TGTGCCAGCAGCCCTCCTTGGGGGAGGGCCTCAGATACGCAGTATTTT